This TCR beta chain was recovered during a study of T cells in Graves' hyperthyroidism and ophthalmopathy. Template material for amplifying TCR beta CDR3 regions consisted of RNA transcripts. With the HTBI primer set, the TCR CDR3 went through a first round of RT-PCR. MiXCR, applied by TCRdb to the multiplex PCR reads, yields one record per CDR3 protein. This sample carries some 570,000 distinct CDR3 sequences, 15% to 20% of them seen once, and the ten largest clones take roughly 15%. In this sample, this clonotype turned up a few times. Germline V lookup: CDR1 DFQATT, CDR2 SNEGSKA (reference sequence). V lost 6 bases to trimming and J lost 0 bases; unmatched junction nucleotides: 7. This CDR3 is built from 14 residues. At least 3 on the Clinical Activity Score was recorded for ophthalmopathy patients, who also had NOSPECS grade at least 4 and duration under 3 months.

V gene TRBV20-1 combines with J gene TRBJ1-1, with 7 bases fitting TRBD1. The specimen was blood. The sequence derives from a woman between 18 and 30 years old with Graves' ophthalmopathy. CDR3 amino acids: CSARRDSLNTEAFF. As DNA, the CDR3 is TGCAGTGCCCGAAGGGACAGTCTGAACACTGAAGCTTTCTTT.